What follows are 5 T cell receptor beta chains derived from one specimen sequenced in a study of T-cell reconstitution after alpha-beta-depleted transplantation in children (dated by TCRdb to 2016 to 2017). The treatment or condition label for this specimen denotes: allogeneic hematopoietic cell transplantation with graft depleted of TCRalphabeta T cells and CD19 B cells. Libraries were prepared through PCR. The reads were generated on an Illumina HiSeq 2500. Molecular barcoding was employed in the preparation of TCR libraries, with unique molecular identifiers being used to normalize TCRbeta repertoire quantification. Starting from the raw public reads, TCRdb applied fastp trimming at Q25, assembled clones with MiXCR and retained in-frame beta chains. Entries are consolidated by CDR3 protein sequence, retaining the most common genes and DNA. Within this sample are 250,000 to 300,000 distinct CDR3 sequences, with roughly 12% of them counted one time only. The ten largest clones represent roughly a quarter of the sample.

The sequencing here drew on peripheral blood, taken 180 days after TCRalphabeta/CD19-depleted stem cell transplant. The origin of the receptors is a male patient aged 2 to 9 who had a stem cell transplant for chronic granulomatous disease, so the T cells may come from the graft donor.

There are many counts of this clonotype. The chain uses TRBV9 and TRBJ1-1; TRBD1 might be the D (5 bases). The CDR3 sequence is 13 residues long. Between the trimmed V and J ends, which lost 2 bases and 2 bases, there was a span of 7 bases. The germline V gene has CDR1 SGDLS and CDR2 YYNGEE. In nucleotides, the CDR3 is TGTGCCAGCAGCGTTGACAGTAACACTGAAGCTTTCTTT. Its translation is CASSVDSNTEAFF. Looking up the rest from reference TRBV9 and TRBJ1-1 gives the full variable domain: DSGVTQTPKHLITATGQRVTLRCSPRSGDLSVYWYQQSLDQGLQFLIQYYNGEERAKGNILERFSAQQFPDLHSELNLSSLELGDSALYFCASSVDSNTEAFFGQGTRLTVV.

At least ten counts were recorded for this clonotype. The CDR3 DNA sequence: TGTGCCAGCAGTTGGAAGCTAGCGGGAGGGCGGGTTGAGCAGTTCTTC. Protein sequence: CASSWKLAGGRVEQFF. This chain connects TRBV12-3 or TRBV12-4 to TRBJ2-1, with TRBD2 matching 12 bases. The CDR3 is made up of 16 amino acids. Losses at the gene ends were 4 bases for V and 9 bases for J; bases not matched to a gene: 10.

This clonotype was counted ten times or more. The CDR3 DNA is TGCAGCGGGGGAGACACTGAAGCTTTCTTT. Residues: CSGGDTEAFF. The chain has TRBV29-1 and TRBJ1-1; D remains ambiguous. This CDR3 comprises 10 residues. The V gene lost 7 bases and the J gene lost 3 bases, with 6 bases spanning the gap. Germline CDR1 reads SQVTM; CDR2 reads ANQGSEA.

This clonotype was observed many times. The chain couples TRBV24-1 to TRBJ2-3, with TRBD2 matching over 14 bases. Germline assignment: CDR1 KGHDR and CDR2 SFDVKD. The CDR3 sequence is 17 residues long. Trimming removed 4 bases from V and 4 bases from J; junction bases left unmatched: 6. In nucleotides, the CDR3 is TGTGCCACCAGTGAGCCAGGACTAGCGGGAGGAGCAGATACGCAGTATTTT. Translation: CATSEPGLAGGADTQYF.

This clonotype has ten or more counts. The chain joins TRBV28 to TRBJ1-1, with 8 nucleotides matching TRBD1. The CDR3 loop spans 15 amino acids. Germline-derived CDR1 and CDR2 are MDHEN and SYDVKM. The V gene end was trimmed by 4 bases and the J gene end by 5 bases; junction bases not matched to a gene: 9. The CDR3 DNA is TGTGCCAGCAGTTCCCCCCAGGGGGCGCAAACTGAAGCTTTCTTT. Its translation is CASSSPQGAQTEAFF.